The 5 T cell receptor beta chains listed next were all sequenced from one sample in a study of T cells in Graves' hyperthyroidism and ophthalmopathy. TCR beta CDR3 region amplification was performed from RNA transcripts. The study used the HTBI primer set for a first-round RT-PCR of the TCR CDR3. TCRdb ran MiXCR on the multiplex PCR reads and lists one entry per CDR3 protein. Seen here are almost 500,000 distinct CDR3 sequences, 20% to 25% observed once, and the top ten hold under 55%. Sequenced sample: blood. Receptor source: a woman in her seventies with Graves' ophthalmopathy.

The V and J genes are TRBV10-1 and TRBJ1-1; D ambiguous. Germline values: CDR1 WNHNN, CDR2 SYGVQD (reference sequence). The CDR3 is 13 amino acids. V lost 3 bases, J lost 4 bases, and 9 bases lay in between. The CDR3 bases are TGCGCCAGCAGTGAATCGTCTACCACTGAAGCTTTCTTT. Translation gives CASSESSTTEAFF.

V gene TRBV24-1 combines with J gene TRBJ2-2; no clear D gene. V was cut by 3 bases and J by 7 bases, with 11 bases left in between. The CDR3 is 14 amino acids. Per germline, CDR1 KGHDR and CDR2 SFDVKD. The CDR3 nucleotides read TGTGCCACCAGTGATGGCCTAGTTGGCGGGGAGCTGTTTTTT. This codes for CATSDGLVGGELFF.

In its sample, this clonotype was seen a few times. The chain carries TRBV15 and TRBJ2-5; a weak D match, TRBD1 (6 bases). Trimming removed 1 base from V and 4 bases from J, with 7 bases in between. Germline V lookup: CDR1 LNHNV, CDR2 YYDKDF (reference sequence). This CDR3 region has 13 residues. The CDR3 loop is CATSRVGAETQYF. The CDR3 nucleotides read TGTGCCACCAGCAGAGTGGGGGCAGAGACCCAGTACTTC. The full variable domain, completed using reference TRBV15 and TRBJ2-5, is DAMVIQNPRYQVTQFGKPVTLSCSQTLNHNVMYWYQQKSSQAPKLLFHYYDKDFNNEADTPDNFQSRRPNTSFCFLDIRSPGLGDTAMYLCATSRVGAETQYFGPGTRLLVL.

In regard to this clonotype: The junction departs from the called germline gene at one end, perhaps through a read error. The chain uses TRBV7-7 and TRBJ2-2; 11 bases map to TRBD2. CDR3 length: 17 amino acids. From germline, CDR1 is SSHAT and CDR2 FNYEAQ (reference sequence). The chain's CDR3 is CASSHSPLAGGDGELFF. CDR3 bases: TGTGCTAGCAGCCATTCCCCCCTAGCGGGAGGTGACGGGGAGCTGTTTTTT. Full variable domain (remainder filled in from reference TRBV7-7 and TRBJ2-2): GAGVSQSPRYKVTKRGQDVTLRCDPISSHATLYWYQQALGQGPEFLTYFNYEAQPDKSGLPSDRFSAERPEGSISTLTIQRTEQRDSAMYRCASSHSPLAGGDGELFFGEGSRLTVL.

V is TRBV19 and J is TRBJ2-3; D is possibly TRBD2 (6 bases). There are 14 residues in the CDR3. V was shortened by 1 base and J by 3 bases, with 8 bases between the two germline ends. CDR1 LNHDA and CDR2 SQIVND come from the germline V gene (reference sequence). CDR3 region: CASSIGGRTDTQYF. For the CDR3, the DNA is TGTGCCAGTAGTATAGGGGGGAGGACAGATACGCAGTATTTT. Based on the CDR3 plus reference TRBV19 and TRBJ2-3, the full variable domain is DGGITQSPKYLFRKEGQNVTLSCEQNLNHDAMYWYRQDPGQGLRLIYYSQIVNDFQKGDIAEGYSVSREKKESFPLTVTSAQKNPTAFYLCASSIGGRTDTQYFGPGTRLTVL.